The 2 T cell receptor beta chains below were found in one sample sequenced in a study of shared clonotypes between healthy human individuals. Only in-frame clones appear in the TCRdb table, and some are missing; sequencing was by immunoSEQ multiplex PCR. The sample lists about 2.3 million clones; 85% to 95% were seen once. Sample: naive CD4+ T cells from PBMCs. The subset is: CD45RA+ positively selected. The source is a man in his late teens or twenties in good health. Some clones in this sample may be carry-over from other donors' samples.

The rearrangement joins TRBV28 to TRBJ1-1; D may be TRBD1 (6 bases). The V end was cut by 4 bases, the J end by 4 bases, with 13 bases between. CDR3 size: 14 residues. Germline CDR1 and CDR2: MDHEN and SYDVKM. CDR3 loop: CASSSQGLGTEAFF. CDR3 coding DNA: TGTGCCAGCAGTTCACAGGGACTTGGCACTGAAGCTTTCTTT. The full variable domain, completed using reference TRBV28 and TRBJ1-1, is DVKVTQSSRYLVKRTGEKVFLECVQDMDHENMFWYRQDPGLGLRLIYFSYDVKMKEKGDIPEGYSVSREKKERFSLILESASTNQTSMYLCASSSQGLGTEAFFGQGTRLTVV.

The DNA of the CDR3 is TGTGCCTGGGGCCAGGGGGCAGGTAATGAGCAGTTCTTC. Translating it yields CAWGQGAGNEQFF. The V and J genes are TRBV30 and TRBJ2-1; 8 nucleotides align to TRBD1. This CDR3 has 13 residues. Per the germline V gene, CDR1 is GTSNPN and CDR2 is SVGIG (reference sequence). The V segment lost 5 bases and the J segment 7 bases; nucleotides outside the gene matches: 7.